The 13 T cell receptor beta chains below come from one sample, sequenced in a study of neurological immune-mediated disorders. TCRdb recomputed calls from the 5' RACE reads with MiXCR, one row per CDR3 protein. The sample records some 61,000 distinct CDR3 sequences, about 4% being singletons. Sequencing was performed on PBMCs. The receptors here all came from a young man with multiple sclerosis.

This clonotype showed up many times. The chain is built from TRBV5-1 and TRBJ2-3; D might be TRBD2 (6 bases). The germline V gene encodes CDR1 SGHRS and CDR2 YFSETQ. Trimming pared 2 bases from V and 1 base from J, leaving 8 bases between. The CDR3 totals 14 residues. This CDR3 reads CASSFGEGTDTQYF. The CDR3, as DNA: TGCGCCAGCAGCTTCGGGGAGGGCACAGATACGCAGTATTTT.

In its sample, this clonotype was seen many times. The chain combines TRBV7-2 with TRBJ2-5; 11 bases match TRBD2. V lost 1 base to trimming and J lost 5 bases; unmatched junction nucleotides: 6. This CDR3 has 16 residues. Germline V gives CDR1 SGHTA, CDR2 FQGNSA. The CDR3 DNA sequence: TGTGCCAGCAGCTTAGTAGCGGGGGGGCCGAAGGAGACCCAGTACTTC. Amino acids: CASSLVAGGPKETQYF.

The sample holds many counts of this clonotype. The CDR3 coding sequence is TGCAGTGCACGGACGGGGACCTACGAGCAGTACTTC. This gives the protein CSARTGTYEQYF. The chain joins TRBV20-1 to TRBJ2-7; D perhaps matches TRBD2 (5 bases). Trimming stripped 6 bases from V and 2 bases from J, with 11 bases between. CDR3 length equals 12 residues. Germline assignment: CDR1 DFQATT and CDR2 SNEGSKA (reference sequence).

This clonotype occurred many times. This chain joins TRBV29-1 and TRBJ2-3; 10 positions agree with TRBD2. From germline, CDR1 is SQVTM and CDR2 ANQGSEA. The junction had 7 bases not matched to a gene; V was cut back by 5 bases and J by 5 bases. CDR3 length equals 14 residues. In DNA form, the CDR3 reads TGCAGCGTTACAAGCGGGGGGGCATTAGATACGCAGTATTTT. As protein: CSVTSGGALDTQYF.

At least ten counts were recorded for this clonotype. The chain combines TRBV15 with TRBJ2-1, with D unclear. CDR1 is LNHNV, CDR2 YYDKDF, per germline (reference sequence). This CDR3 has 11 residues. V dropped 6 bases and J dropped 4 bases, with 4 bases sitting between them. CDR3 region: CATSMYNEQFF. In DNA form, the CDR3 reads TGTGCCACCAGTATGTACAATGAGCAGTTCTTC.

This clonotype came up many times. The J gene is TRBJ2-5, the V gene TRBV5-1; D perhaps matches TRBD1 (6 bases). This CDR3 is built from 15 residues. CDR1 is SGHRS and CDR2 is YFSETQ in the germline V gene. Trimming shortened V by 1 base and J by 1 base, and 11 bases separated the two germline ends. CDR3 loop: CASSLMDSLQETQYF. The CDR3 DNA follows: TGCGCCAGCAGCTTGATGGACAGCCTCCAAGAGACCCAGTACTTC.

At least ten counts were recorded for this clonotype. The V and J genes are TRBV7-2 and TRBJ2-7, with D perhaps TRBD2 (6 bases). Germline-derived CDR1 and CDR2 are SGHTA and FQGNSA. The CDR3 has 14 amino acids. Trimming shortened V by 5 bases and J by 5 bases, and 16 bases separated the two germline ends. The CDR3 nucleotides are TGTGCCAGCAGCCCCAGCCGACCGGGGGACGAGCAGTACTTC. As protein: CASSPSRPGDEQYF.

This clonotype was seen repeatedly, ten times or more. The chain uses TRBV7-2 and TRBJ2-1, with a possible D match to TRBD1 (6 bases). The V gene's germline CDR1 is SGHTA and CDR2 FQGNSA. This CDR3 is 15 amino acids long. Between the trimmed V and J ends, which lost 1 base and 0 bases, there was a span of 7 bases. The CDR3 loop is CASSLGRGSYNEQFF. CDR3 DNA sequence: TGTGCCAGCAGCTTAGGCAGGGGCTCCTACAATGAGCAGTTCTTC.

There are many counts of this clonotype. The V and J genes are TRBV7-8 and TRBJ1-4; 8 bases align to TRBD1. Germline values: CDR1 SGHVS, CDR2 FQNEAQ. The CDR3 runs 16 residues. V lost 4 bases and J lost 8; bases outside the gene matches: 12. The CDR3 coding sequence is TGTGCCAGCAGCTCAGAATCGGACAGGGTAGGAGAAAAACTGTTTTTT. Residues: CASSSESDRVGEKLFF. Looking up the rest from reference TRBV7-8 and TRBJ1-4 gives the full variable domain: GAGVSQSPRYKVAKRGQDVALRCDPISGHVSLFWYQQALGQGPEFLTYFQNEAQLDKSGLPSDRFFAERPEGSVSTLKIQRTQQEDSAVYLCASSSESDRVGEKLFFGSGTQLSVL.

This clonotype was counted at least ten times. The CDR3 region is CASRRDTTNYGYTF. CDR3 DNA: TGTGCCAGCAGGAGGGACACCACTAACTATGGCTACACCTTC. The rearrangement joins TRBV12-3 or TRBV12-4 to TRBJ1-2, with a possible D match to TRBD1 (6 bases). This CDR3 has 14 residues. The V end lost 6 bases, the J end lost 0 bases, and 11 bases lay between the germline ends.

CDR3 sequence: CASSPLMSKETQYF. CDR3 DNA: TGTGCCAGCAGCCCCCTCATGAGTAAAGAGACCCAGTACTTC. V gene TRBV5-6 combines with J gene TRBJ2-5; D uncertain. Germline V CDR1 and CDR2: SGHDT, YYEEEE. Trimming pared 4 bases from V and 3 bases from J, leaving 13 bases between. This CDR3 comprises 14 residues. Combining the CDR3 with reference TRBV5-6 and TRBJ2-5 gives the whole variable domain DAGVTQSPTHLIKTRGQQVTLRCSPKSGHDTVSWYQQALGQGPQFIFQYYEEEERQRGNFPDRFSGHQFPNYSSELNVNALLLGDSALYLCASSPLMSKETQYFGPGTRLLVL.

This clonotype occurred many times. The V call is TRBV20-1, the J call TRBJ1-5; D is possibly TRBD1 (5 bases). CDR3 size: 14 residues. V was cut by 1 base and J by 0 bases, with 7 bases left in between. The V gene's germline CDR1 is DFQATT and CDR2 SNEGSKA (reference sequence). CDR3 in amino acids: CSARGQYSNQPQHF. CDR3 bases: TGCAGTGCTAGAGGACAGTATAGCAATCAGCCCCAGCATTTT.

In this sample, this clonotype turned up many times. The chain has TRBV20-1 and TRBJ2-5; D is unresolved. The V end lost 2 bases, the J end lost 0 bases, and 13 bases lay between the germline ends. The CDR3 loop spans 15 amino acids. Germline V CDR1 and CDR2: DFQATT, SNEGSKA (reference sequence). CDR3 protein: CSARHNRMYQETQYF. The CDR3, as DNA: TGCAGTGCTAGACATAACCGGATGTACCAAGAGACCCAGTACTTC.